This entry lists 16 T cell receptor beta chains sequenced from one sample in a study of cytomegalovirus exposure and HLA in healthy donors. The PCR contained 60 Vbeta and 13 Jbeta primers. Generated by immunoSEQ multiplex PCR, the TCRdb table keeps only in-frame clones and is missing some. The data hold 100,000 or so clones, with around two thirds observed a single time. The sequenced material came from PBMCs. These receptors originate from a young man in good health and CMV-seropositive.

V usage is TRBV4-1 and J usage is TRBJ2-7; weak D call: TRBD1 (5 bases). Germline lookup yields CDR1 MGHRA and CDR2 YSYEKL. This CDR3 comprises 15 residues. V was shortened by 1 base and J by 2 bases, with 12 bases between the two germline ends. The CDR3 loop reads CASSQGSGRAYEQYF. CDR3 DNA: TGCGCCAGCAGCCAAGGGTCCGGCAGGGCCTACGAGCAGTACTTC.

V usage is TRBV6-5 and J usage is TRBJ1-5; 8 positions match TRBD1. CDR3 size: 15 residues. Per germline, CDR1 MNHEY and CDR2 SVGAGI. V lost 5 bases, J lost 2 bases, and 5 bases stayed unmatched. CDR3 protein: CASSRTGQGNQPQHF. CDR3 nucleotide sequence: TGTGCCAGCAGTCGCACGGGACAGGGCAATCAGCCCCAGCATTTT.

The rearrangement links TRBV9 to TRBJ1-3, with D maybe TRBD1 (6 bases). The CDR3 contains 15 residues. The germline V and J ends were trimmed by 2 bases and 8 bases, with 17 bases remaining between them. Germline assignment: CDR1 SGDLS and CDR2 YYNGEE. This CDR3 reads CASSVGGAGLYTIYF. As DNA, the CDR3 is TGTGCCAGCAGCGTTGGGGGGGCGGGTTTATACACCATATATTTT. The variable domain in full, with the rest retrieved from reference TRBV9 and TRBJ1-3, is DSGVTQTPKHLITATGQRVTLRCSPRSGDLSVYWYQQSLDQGLQFLIQYYNGEERAKGNILERFSAQQFPDLHSELNLSSLELGDSALYFCASSVGGAGLYTIYFGEGSWLTVV.

V and J are TRBV6-5 and TRBJ1-1, with D maybe TRBD1 (5 bases). This CDR3 contains 12 residues. Germline assignment: CDR1 MNHEY and CDR2 SVGAGI. Deletions cut 5 bases from V and 11 bases from J, with 15 bases between. The CDR3 coding sequence is TGTGCCAGCAGTCAATCTACAGGCTCGGCTTTCTTT. Protein sequence: CASSQSTGSAFF.

Concerning this clone: At one end the junction does not follow the germline gene, possibly because of a read error. This chain links TRBV7-7 with TRBJ1-6; TRBD1 matches at 7 bases. The CDR3 totals 17 residues. Germline CDR1 and CDR2: SSHAT and FNYEAQ (reference sequence). The CDR3 sequence is CASSLQTGATYNSPLHF. CDR3 in DNA: TGTGCTAGCAGCCTCCAAACAGGGGCCACCTATAATTCACCCCTCCACTTT.

Only a few counts were recorded for this clone. V gene TRBV25-1 combines with J gene TRBJ2-5; 7 nucleotides align to TRBD2. CDR3 length: 17 residues. Germline assignment: CDR1 MGHDK and CDR2 SYGVNS. V lost 1 base to trimming and J lost 3 bases; unmatched junction nucleotides: 11. This CDR3 is CASSEWRGFLGKETQYF. CDR3 DNA sequence: TGTGCCAGCAGTGAATGGCGGGGGTTTCTGGGGAAAGAGACCCAGTACTTC.

The rearrangement links TRBV15 to TRBJ2-3; TRBD2 matches at 8 bases. CDR3 length equals 16 residues. Germline CDR1 reads LNHNV; CDR2 reads YYDKDF (reference sequence). The J segment lost 4 bases and the V segment lost 1 base, leaving 7 bases of the junction unmatched. The chain's CDR3 is CATSRVIAGRADTQYF. The DNA for the CDR3 is TGTGCCACCAGCAGAGTGATAGCGGGGAGGGCAGATACGCAGTATTTT.

The V and J genes are TRBV4-2 and TRBJ1-2; the D gene is possibly TRBD1 (6 bases). This CDR3 has 15 residues. In germline, CDR1 is LGHNA, CDR2 YNFKEQ. Trimming removed 0 bases from V and 7 bases from J, with 15 bases in between. For the CDR3, the DNA is TGTGCCAGCAGCCAAGAAGGGGGAGGGGATCTTGGCTACACCTTC. This codes for CASSQEGGGDLGYTF.

The chain combines TRBV7-3 with TRBJ2-3; the match to TRBD2 covers 10 bases. The V segment lost 5 bases and the J segment 0 bases; nucleotides outside the gene matches: 5. Germline V gene sequence: CDR1 SGHTA, CDR2 FQGTGA. This CDR3 contains 16 residues. The CDR3: CASSEGTSVSTDTQYF. CDR3 sequence (DNA): TGTGCCAGCAGCGAAGGGACTAGCGTAAGCACAGATACGCAGTATTTT. Filled out from reference TRBV7-3 and TRBJ2-3, the complete variable domain reads GAGVSQTPSNKVTEKGKYVELRCDPISGHTALYWYRQSLGQGPEFLIYFQGTGAADDSGLPNDRFFAVRPEGSVSTLKIQRTERGDSAVYLCASSEGTSVSTDTQYFGPGTRLTVL.

The rearrangement joins TRBV5-1 to TRBJ2-1; 8 positions match TRBD1. Trimming removed 0 bases from V and 4 bases from J; junction bases left unmatched: 6. The CDR3 covers 16 residues. Looked up from germline, CDR1 is SGHRS and CDR2 is YFSETQ. CDR3 region: CASSLVAGTGYNEQFF. CDR3 nucleotides: TGCGCCAGCAGCTTGGTAGCCGGGACAGGATACAATGAGCAGTTCTTC.

The chain combines TRBV11-3 with TRBJ2-1; no definite D call. Germline CDR1 is SGHNT and CDR2 is YENEEA. V lost 1 base and J 2 bases, leaving 12 bases between the germline ends. The CDR3 contains 16 residues. The CDR3 DNA is TGTGCCAGCAGCTTAGGGTTTGCGAGCGCCTACAATGAGCAGTTCTTC. Its protein product is CASSLGFASAYNEQFF.

The chain employs TRBV4-1 and TRBJ2-2; D possibly corresponds to TRBD2 (5 bases). The CDR3 extends over 17 amino acids. V dropped 4 bases and J dropped 9 bases, with 24 bases sitting between them. Germline CDR1 and CDR2: MGHRA and YSYEKL. For the CDR3, the DNA is TGCGCCAGCAGCCCCGGACGGGGTGAAGCTAGCCGGAGGGAGCTGTTTTTT. Its protein product is CASSPGRGEASRRELFF.

This chain uses TRBV30 with TRBJ1-3, with D tentatively TRBD1 (5 bases). This CDR3 spans 14 amino acids. Per the germline V gene, CDR1 is GTSNPN and CDR2 is SVGIG (reference sequence). V lost 5 bases and J 0 bases, leaving 11 bases between the germline ends. As DNA, the CDR3 is TGTGCCTGGGCCACAGGACCCTCTGGAAACACCATATATTTT. Translating gives CAWATGPSGNTIYF.

The genes are TRBV6-5 and TRBJ1-2; 8 bases match TRBD1. The junction had 14 bases not matched to a gene; V was cut back by 6 bases and J by 8 bases. This CDR3 is 15 amino acids long. The V gene's germline CDR1 is MNHEY and CDR2 SVGAGI. The CDR3 DNA reads TGTGCCAGCAGACCCACCGGACAGGGTAGTCGGGGCTACACCTTC. As protein: CASRPTGQGSRGYTF.

The J gene is TRBJ2-3, the V gene TRBV5-8, with 10 bases matching TRBD1. CDR3 length: 18 residues. The V gene end was trimmed by 2 bases and the J gene end by 0 bases; junction bases not matched to a gene: 9. Germline V CDR1 and CDR2: SGHTS, YDEGEE. CDR3 nucleotides: TGTGCCAGCAGCTTTGTTCCGGGACAGGGGATTAGCACAGATACGCAGTATTTT. Amino acid sequence: CASSFVPGQGISTDTQYF.

This sequence joins TRBV5-4 and TRBJ2-1, with TRBD2 matching 7 bases. Trimming at V came to 3 bases and at J to 4 bases, leaving 10 bases not matched to a gene. CDR3 length: 16 amino acids. Germline CDR1 SGHNT, CDR2 YYREEE (reference sequence). The CDR3 DNA reads TGTGCCAGCAGCTGGAATGGGGGGGGACCTTACAATGAGCAGTTCTTC. Translation: CASSWNGGGPYNEQFF.